Listed below are T cell receptor beta chains from one sample, sequenced in a study of cytomegalovirus exposure and HLA in healthy donors. TCRdb's copy holds only in-frame clones and misses some; the assay was immunoSEQ multiplex PCR. The sample comprises under 150,000 clones, about 90% of which are singletons, and roughly 7.7% rests with the top ten. Sequenced input: PBMCs. Every receptor here comes from a woman in her late teens or twenties in good health and CMV-seropositive. Each CDR3 is given with its conserved first and last residue. D genes are given only for firm matches. Rows give clone size only sometimes, using once, few, many, or a class for an expanded clone.

v_call	j_call	d_call	clone_size	cdr3_aa	cdr3_nt
TRBV9	TRBJ2-3	-	-	CASSVGQDTQYF	TGTGCCAGCAGCGTAGGGCAGGATACGCAGTATTTT
TRBV7-9	TRBJ1-1	-	-	CASSWSEAFF	TGTGCCAGCAGCTGGAGCGAAGCTTTCTTT
TRBV5-6	TRBJ2-7	-	-	CASSLLDGNSYEQYF	TGTGCCAGCAGCCTCCTGGACGGGAACTCCTACGAGCAGTACTTC
TRBV15	TRBJ2-3	TRBD1	-	CATSREPYPGTGLTDTQYF	TGTGCCACCAGCAGAGAACCGTACCCCGGGACAGGGCTGACAGATACGCAGTATTTT
TRBV7-3	TRBJ1-3	TRBD1	-	CASIQAGQGFGNTIYF	TGTGCCAGCATCCAGGCGGGACAGGGTTTCGGAAACACCATATATTTT
TRBV6-5	TRBJ1-1	TRBD1	-	CASRPGQGLDTEAFF	TGTGCCAGCAGACCGGGACAGGGGCTCGACACTGAAGCTTTCTTT
TRBV18	TRBJ1-3	-	once	CASSPPSGAQDTIYF	TGTGCCAGCTCACCACCTTCAGGGGCGCAGGACACCATATATTTT
TRBV6-5	TRBJ1-2	TRBD1	-	CASSYWGQGNGYTF	TGTGCCAGCAGTTATTGGGGACAGGGGAATGGCTACACCTTC
TRBV6-6	TRBJ2-2	TRBD2	once	CASVWASGGGTGELFF	TGTGCCAGCGTATGGGCTAGCGGGGGAGGGACCGGGGAGCTGTTTTTT
TRBV27	TRBJ2-7	-	few	CASSLGPAYEQYF	TGTGCCAGCAGTTTAGGCCCTGCCTACGAGCAGTACTTC
TRBV7-9	TRBJ2-1	-	-	CASSLGWLGGSDEQFF	TGTGCCAGCAGCTTAGGGTGGCTTGGGGGGAGTGATGAGCAGTTCTTC
TRBV7-9	TRBJ2-7	TRBD1	-	CASSLGDGTGPFWEQYF	TGTGCCAGCAGCTTAGGCGACGGGACAGGGCCTTTTTGGGAGCAGTACTTC
TRBV5-6	TRBJ1-2	-	few	CASSLGGHYGYTF	TGTGCCAGCAGCTTGGGCGGCCACTATGGCTACACCTTC
TRBV30	TRBJ2-7	TRBD2	-	CAWSVGGLAGFLYLYEQYF	TGTGCCTGGAGTGTAGGAGGACTAGCGGGATTCCTTTATCTCTACGAGCAGTACTTC
TRBV6-5	TRBJ1-2	TRBD1	-	CASSRGRGDGYTF	TGTGCCAGCAGCAGGGGGCGCGGCGATGGCTACACCTTC
TRBV10-2	TRBJ1-2	-	-	CASSKGGNNYGYTF	TGCGCCAGCAGCAAAGGGGGAAATAACTATGGCTACACCTTC